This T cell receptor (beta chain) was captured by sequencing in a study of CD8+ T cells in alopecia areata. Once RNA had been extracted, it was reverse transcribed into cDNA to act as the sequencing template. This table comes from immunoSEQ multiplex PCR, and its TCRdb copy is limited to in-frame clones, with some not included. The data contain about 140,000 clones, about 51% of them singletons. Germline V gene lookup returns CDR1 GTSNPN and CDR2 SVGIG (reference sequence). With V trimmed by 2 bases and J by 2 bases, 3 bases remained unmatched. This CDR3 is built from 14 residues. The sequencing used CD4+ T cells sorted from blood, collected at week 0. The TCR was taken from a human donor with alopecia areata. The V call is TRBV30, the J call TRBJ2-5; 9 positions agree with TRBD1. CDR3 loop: CAWSPGQGQETQYF. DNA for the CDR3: TGTGCCTGGAGTCCCGGACAGGGGCAAGAGACCCAGTACTTC.